This record covers a single T cell receptor beta chain. The target antigen is unknown. The ends lost 7 bases at V and 4 bases at J; junction bases unmatched: 4. Looked up from germline, CDR1 is SQVTM and CDR2 is ANQGSEA. The CDR3 has 12 amino acids. The data belong to a study of T cell responses to AZD1222 COVID-19 vaccine. Study-wide findings and caveats: Donor demographics were predominantly white British with a female majority; clonal diversity may be underestimated.

The assay was immunoSEQ multiplex PCR, and TCRdb's table has in-frame clones only and misses some. The profile shows fewer than 120,000 clones, about nine tenths of them singletons. The rearrangement uses TRBV29-1 and TRBJ2-7, with 10 bases lining up with TRBD1. The sequencing used peripheral blood, collected on day 0 of AZD1222 vaccination. The clonotype originates from an adult in good health. The CDR3 is CSATGQGYEQYF. In nucleotides, the CDR3 is TGCAGCGCTACGGGACAGGGGTACGAGCAGTACTTC.